The T cell receptor (beta chain) described here comes from a study of response to subunit inactivated influenza vaccine. This CDR3 region has 17 residues. Trimming took off 0 bases at V and 2 bases at J, with 14 bases between the two ends. Germline V gives CDR1 SNHLY, CDR2 FYNNEI. MiXCR, applied by TCRdb to the RT-PCR reads, yields one record per CDR3 protein. Found here are around 790,000 distinct CDR3 sequences, 21% of them singletons; the top ten hold roughly 10%. In this sample, this clonotype turned up a few times. This TCR was sampled from a middle-aged man who received an inactivated influenza vaccine. The chain carries TRBV2 and TRBJ1-5; possible D gene TRBD1, 5 bases. The source was PBMCs from blood, collected less than 6 days after vaccination. The CDR3 is CASSEARWGSGNQPQHF. Written as DNA, the CDR3 is TGTGCCAGCAGTGAAGCGCGGTGGGGGTCTGGCAATCAGCCCCAGCATTTT.